This entry features one T cell receptor (beta chain) sequence. Original analysis: How many nucleated cells were present was estimated from reference gene primer amplification. Measured with immunoSEQ multiplex PCR; TCRdb has only the in-frame clones, and not every one. V, J and clone size were drawn from that table, and D and trimming were deduced from the DNA. The top ten hold almost 1.5% of the sample, which has hundreds of thousands of clones, approximately 90% seen once. Per the germline V gene, CDR1 is SGDLS and CDR2 is YYNGEE. V shed 3 bases, J shed 5 bases, and the junction held 8 bases outside the gene matches. The CDR3 covers 16 residues. This record comes from a study of blood T cell repertoires in COVID-19.

Sequencing input: peripheral blood. The origin of this receptor is a woman aged 25 to 45 with active or convalescent COVID-19. The chain is built from TRBV9 and TRBJ2-1; TRBD2 matches at 10 bases. The CDR3 loop reads CASSGLAGGANNEQFF. CDR3 coding DNA: TGTGCCAGCAGCGGTTTAGCGGGGGGCGCCAACAATGAGCAGTTCTTC.